This T cell receptor (beta chain) was captured by sequencing in a study of blood T cell repertoires in COVID-19. Study-wide background: Both acute and convalescent COVID-19 samples were obtained from the United States, Italy and Spain. Sample material is recorded as cDNA or gDNA derived from T cells, B-cell-depleted T cells, or PBMCs.

The germline V gene has CDR1 LNHNV and CDR2 YYDKDF (reference sequence). There are 19 residues in the CDR3. V trimming: 1 base; J trimming: 3 bases; junction bases outside the gene matches: 7. In the authors' workflow: Reference gene primer amplification gave nucleated cell count estimates. The data were produced by immunoSEQ multiplex PCR, yet TCRdb's version contains in-frame clones alone and is incomplete. The DNA was the basis for D and trimming; V, J and clone size are from that table. This table has roughly 40,000 clones, about 85% appearing once. The sequencing input was peripheral blood. This sequence joins TRBV15 and TRBJ2-2; TRBD2 agrees at 14 bases. This TCR derives from a woman over 75 with acute or convalescent COVID-19. CDR3 amino acids: CATSRASGTSGSYTGELFF. The CDR3 DNA sequence: TGTGCCACCAGCAGAGCTTCCGGGACTAGCGGGAGTTACACCGGGGAGCTGTTTTTT.